This is a list of T cell receptor beta chains from one sample in a study of CD8 T cells in Susac syndrome. Each CDR3 protein gets one entry after TCRdb re-called the immunoSEQ multiplex PCR reads with MiXCR. This table holds approximately 71,000 distinct CDR3 sequences, roughly 95% found once. Material for sequencing was CD4+ T cells from PBMCs. The receptors derive from a human donor with multiple sclerosis. The CDR3 runs from the conserved cysteine through the conserved F or W. The order of the fields is D gene, V gene, J gene, CDR3 DNA, CDR3 protein. The D gene is left open where the match is weak.

D: TRBD2; V: TRBV29-1; J: TRBJ2-2; DNA: TGCAGCGTCGAGCCCGCCCCGGGGGGGACCGGGGAGCTGTTTTTT; CDR3: CSVEPAPGGTGELFF
D: TRBD1; V: TRBV6-1; J: TRBJ2-7; DNA: TGTGCCAGCAGTGAAATTGGGACAGGGAGCTCCTACGAGCAGTACTTC; CDR3: CASSEIGTGSSYEQYF
D: TRBD2; V: TRBV3-1; J: TRBJ2-1; DNA: TGTGCCAGCAGCCAAGTTGGCAGGGAGGGCAATGAGCAGTTCTTC; CDR3: CASSQVGREGNEQFF
D: -; V: TRBV12-3/TRBV12-4; J: TRBJ1-1; DNA: TGTGCCAGCACCCCCACGTCAGAAGCTTTCTTT; CDR3: CASTPTSEAFF
D: -; V: TRBV6-6; J: TRBJ1-2; DNA: TGTGCCAGCAGTTCCGCGACGGGACGGGCCGGCTACACCTTC; CDR3: CASSSATGRAGYTF
D: TRBD1; V: TRBV3-1; J: TRBJ2-7; DNA: TGTGCCAGCAGTCGACGGGGACAGGAGATCTACTACGAGCAGTACTTC; CDR3: CASSRRGQEIYYEQYF
D: -; V: TRBV7-6; J: TRBJ2-5; DNA: TGTGCCAGCAGCCCCCCAAGGGGACATCGTGCCCAGTACTTC; CDR3: CASSPPRGHRAQYF
D: TRBD1; V: TRBV10-3; J: TRBJ1-5; DNA: TGTGCCATCTCGGACAGGAGACAATCAGCCCCAGCATTC; CDR3: CAISDRRQSAPAF
D: -; V: TRBV7-9; J: TRBJ2-6; DNA: TGTGCCAGCCAATCTTGGGCTGCGCGGACCAACGTCCTGACTTTC; CDR3: CASQSWAARTNVLTF
D: -; V: TRBV5-6; J: TRBJ2-2; DNA: TGTGCCAGCAGCCTTTGGGGTTACGAGAACACCGGGGAGCTGTTTTTT; CDR3: CASSLWGYENTGELFF
D: -; V: TRBV29-1; J: TRBJ1-2; DNA: TGCAGCGCCCGGACATCCCTAAGGCATGGCTACACCTTC; CDR3: CSARTSLRHGYTF
D: -; V: TRBV29-1; J: TRBJ2-2; DNA: TGCAGCGTTGTGAGCGCCCCGGACACCGGGGAGCTGTTTTTT; CDR3: CSVVSAPDTGELFF
D: -; V: TRBV5-4; J: TRBJ1-2; DNA: TGTGCCAGCAGCTTCGCTGGGCAGGGCGGTGGCTACACCTTC; CDR3: CASSFAGQGGGYTF
D: -; V: TRBV5-1; J: TRBJ2-2; DNA: TGCGCCAGCAGCTTGAGGAGGGGGCAAAGTACCGGGGAGCTGTTTTTT; CDR3: CASSLRRGQSTGELFF
D: TRBD2; V: TRBV12-3/TRBV12-4; J: TRBJ2-3; DNA: TGTGCCAGCAGATCCCCGGGACTAGCGACTGATACGCAGTATTTT; CDR3: CASRSPGLATDTQYF
D: TRBD2; V: TRBV7-2; J: TRBJ2-3; DNA: TGTGCCAGCAGCCCTAGCGGGGGCACAGATACGCAGTATTTT; CDR3: CASSPSGGTDTQYF
D: -; V: TRBV9; J: TRBJ1-1; DNA: TGTGCCAGCAGCGTGGGGGCAGCGAAAAGGGTCACTGAAGCTTTCTTT; CDR3: CASSVGAAKRVTEAFF
D: TRBD2; V: TRBV3-1; J: TRBJ2-1; DNA: TGTGCCAGCAGCCAGGGCGGGGGGGCCTACAATGAGCAGTTCTTC; CDR3: CASSQGGGAYNEQFF